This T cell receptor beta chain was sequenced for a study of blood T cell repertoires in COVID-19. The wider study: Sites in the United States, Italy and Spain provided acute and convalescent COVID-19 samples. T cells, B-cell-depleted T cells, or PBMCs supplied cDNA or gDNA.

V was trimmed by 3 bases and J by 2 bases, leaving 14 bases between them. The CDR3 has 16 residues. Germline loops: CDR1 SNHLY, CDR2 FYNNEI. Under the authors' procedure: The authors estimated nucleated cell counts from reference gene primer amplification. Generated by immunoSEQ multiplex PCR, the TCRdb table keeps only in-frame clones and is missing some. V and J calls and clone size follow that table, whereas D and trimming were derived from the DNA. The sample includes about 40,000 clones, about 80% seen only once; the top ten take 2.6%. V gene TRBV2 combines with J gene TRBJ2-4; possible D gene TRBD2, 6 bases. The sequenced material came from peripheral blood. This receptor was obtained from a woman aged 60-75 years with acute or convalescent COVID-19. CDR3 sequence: CASSEGLLATKNIQYF. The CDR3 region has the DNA TGTGCCAGCAGTGAGGGCTTACTAGCAACCAAAAACATTCAGTACTTC. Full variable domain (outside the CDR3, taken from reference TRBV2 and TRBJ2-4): EPEVTQTPSHQVTQMGQEVILRCVPISNHLYFYWYRQILGQKVEFLVSFYNNEISEKSEIFDDQFSVERPDGSNFTLKIRSTKLEDSAMYFCASSEGLLATKNIQYFGAGTRLSVL.